The 21 T cell receptor beta chains listed next were all sequenced from one sample in a study of blood T cells in healthy people across ages. A second PCR, run for about 6 to 11 cycles, used a sample-barcoded 5' primer plus a J-beta primer mix. TCRdb re-called the 5' RACE reads through MiXCR, storing one row per CDR3 protein. The table shows over 500,000 distinct CDR3 sequences, with 25% to 35% occurring only once. This sample was also put to use in a study of T cells of mothers and their children.

Specimen: blood. These receptors were obtained from a boy younger than 10 in good health.

The rearrangement uses TRBV29-1 and TRBJ2-1, with TRBD2 as a possible D gene (6 bases). V lost 4 bases and J lost 0, with 13 bases in between. The V gene's germline CDR1 is SQVTM and CDR2 ANQGSEA. This CDR3 comprises 15 residues. The CDR3 region is CSVVGSGASYNEQFF. The CDR3 region has the DNA TGCAGCGTTGTGGGTAGCGGAGCCTCCTACAATGAGCAGTTCTTC.

V usage is TRBV29-1 and J usage is TRBJ2-3, with 11 nucleotides matching TRBD2. V trimming: 5 bases; J trimming: 3 bases; junction bases outside the gene matches: 4. The V gene's germline CDR1 is SQVTM and CDR2 ANQGSEA. The CDR3 sequence is 14 residues long. The CDR3 loop reads CSVLGLAATDTQYF. DNA for the CDR3: TGCAGCGTTTTGGGACTAGCGGCGACAGATACGCAGTATTTT.

This clonotype was counted a few times. The chain has TRBV20-1 and TRBJ2-3; TRBD2 is a possible D gene (5 bases). There are 13 residues in the CDR3. CDR1 and CDR2 (germline): DFQATT, SNEGSKA (reference sequence). The V end was cut by 1 base, the J end by 1 base, with 6 bases between. CDR3 loop: CSARVGGTDTQYF. CDR3 bases: TGCAGTGCTAGAGTCGGGGGCACAGATACGCAGTATTTT.

This clonotype was seen a handful of times. The rearrangement uses TRBV5-1 and TRBJ1-2, with 8 bases that match TRBD1. V was clipped by 0 bases and J by 2 bases; unmatched bases: 6. This CDR3 spans 16 amino acids. Looked up from germline, CDR1 is SGHRS and CDR2 is YFSETQ. DNA for the CDR3: TGCGCCAGCAGCTTGGTTCAGGGGGCGGCGAACTATGGCTACACCTTC. Its translation is CASSLVQGAANYGYTF.

The genes are TRBV6-5 and TRBJ2-7, with 11 bases matching TRBD2. Per the germline V gene, CDR1 is MNHEY and CDR2 is SVGAGI. J was trimmed by 4 bases and V by 6 bases; bases with no gene match: 5. The CDR3 loop spans 14 amino acids. The CDR3 is CASSRLAGGYEQYF. In DNA, the CDR3 is TGTGCCAGCAGCCGCTTAGCGGGAGGGTACGAGCAGTACTTC.

V is TRBV6-2 or TRBV6-3 and J is TRBJ1-2; no clear D gene. CDR3 size: 13 residues. Germline CDR1 MNHEY, CDR2 SVGEGT. The V gene lost 6 bases and the J gene lost 0 bases, with 8 bases spanning the gap. The CDR3 sequence is CASREDPNYGYTF. CDR3 sequence (DNA): TGTGCCAGCAGGGAAGATCCTAACTATGGCTACACCTTC.

In its sample, this clonotype was seen a few times. V usage is TRBV12-3 or TRBV12-4 and J usage is TRBJ1-2; TRBD1 aligns across 7 bases. Trimming at V came to 2 bases and at J to 8 bases, leaving 17 bases not matched to a gene. This CDR3 contains 17 residues. CDR3: CASSLWPGGEGARGYTF. For the CDR3, the DNA is TGTGCCAGCAGTTTATGGCCCGGGGGTGAGGGGGCTAGGGGCTACACCTTC.

The sample holds many counts of this clonotype. The rearrangement uses TRBV30 and TRBJ1-2; no clear D. The germline CDR1 and CDR2 sequences are GTSNPN and SVGIG (reference sequence). The CDR3 is made up of 14 amino acids. V dropped 5 bases and J dropped 1 base, with 14 bases sitting between them. CDR3 in amino acids: CAWARRTFNYGYTF. The CDR3, as DNA: TGTGCCTGGGCCAGAAGGACTTTTAACTATGGCTACACCTTC.

This clonotype has more than one count but fewer than ten. V usage is TRBV10-3 and J usage is TRBJ1-2, with 8 nucleotides matching TRBD1. The V gene's germline CDR1 is ENHRY and CDR2 SYGVKD. The V segment lost 3 bases and the J segment 5 bases; nucleotides outside the gene matches: 2. The length of the CDR3 is 13 residues. The chain's CDR3 is CAISEGQGYGYTF. CDR3 coding DNA: TGTGCCATCAGTGAAGGACAGGGTTATGGCTACACCTTC.

This clonotype occurred a few times. The chain has TRBV7-6 and TRBJ2-7; 13 bases line up with TRBD2. CDR1 and CDR2 from the germline V gene are SGHVS and FNYEAQ. The ends lost 5 bases at V and 1 base at J; junction bases unmatched: 2. The CDR3 spans 15 residues. The CDR3 DNA reads as TGTGCCAGCAGCCAGGGACTAGCGGGGTCCTACGAGCAGTACTTC. This gives the protein CASSQGLAGSYEQYF.

This clonotype was picked up a small number of times. This chain uses TRBV6-5 with TRBJ2-2; D unresolved. With 0 bases removed from V and 3 bases from J, the gap between germline ends came to 5 bases. Germline CDR1 reads MNHEY; CDR2 reads SVGAGI. This CDR3 region has 14 residues. CDR3 amino acids: CASSYSTDTGELFF. The CDR3 DNA follows: TGTGCCAGCAGTTACTCGACCGACACCGGGGAGCTGTTTTTT.

This clonotype was observed at least ten times. The chain recombines TRBV18 with TRBJ2-5, with 7 positions matching TRBD1. Germline V gene lookup returns CDR1 KGHSH and CDR2 LQKENI. The CDR3 has 14 residues. The V segment lost 0 bases and the J segment 5 bases; nucleotides outside the gene matches: 3. CDR3 sequence: CASSPPGGRETQYF. In nucleotides, the CDR3 is TGTGCCAGCTCACCACCAGGGGGCCGTGAGACCCAGTACTTC.

This clonotype came up a few times. The chain uses TRBV5-1 and TRBJ2-1; D unclear. This CDR3 spans 14 amino acids. V was clipped by 5 bases and J by 2 bases, with 11 bases between them. Germline lookup yields CDR1 SGHRS and CDR2 YFSETQ. CDR3 protein: CASSRADTYNEQFF. CDR3 DNA sequence: TGCGCCAGCAGTCGTGCAGATACCTACAATGAGCAGTTCTTC.

The V and J genes are TRBV24-1 and TRBJ2-1; 8 bases agree with TRBD2. The CDR3 has 16 residues. J lost 0 bases, V lost 3 bases, and 3 bases had no gene match. Germline assignment: CDR1 KGHDR and CDR2 SFDVKD. The CDR3 spells CATSDGSGSSYNEQFF. CDR3 in DNA: TGTGCCACCAGTGATGGGAGCGGGAGCTCCTACAATGAGCAGTTCTTC.

This chain uses TRBV6-2 or TRBV6-3 with TRBJ2-5, with a tentative D call TRBD1 (6 bases). Trimming took off 0 bases at V and 11 bases at J, with 22 bases between the two ends. The germline gives CDR1 MNHEY, CDR2 SVGEGT. This CDR3 contains 16 residues. The CDR3 DNA is TGTGCCAGCAGTTACTCGGACCATGACAGGACCTTGGGACAGTACTTC. This encodes CASSYSDHDRTLGQYF.

This clonotype has more than one count but fewer than ten. This chain links TRBV3-1 with TRBJ2-7; D unresolved. Trimming cost V 6 bases and J 1 base, with 25 bases left between them. The CDR3 covers 18 residues. CDR1 LGHDT and CDR2 YNNKEL come from the germline V gene (reference sequence). CDR3 amino acids: CASSPPKNRNGFSYEQYF. The DNA for the CDR3 is TGTGCCAGCAGTCCCCCAAAAAATCGCAATGGGTTTTCCTACGAGCAGTACTTC.

V gene TRBV7-6 combines with J gene TRBJ2-5; D may be TRBD1 or TRBD2 (6 bases each). This CDR3 is built from 16 residues. Germline V gene sequence: CDR1 SGHVS, CDR2 FNYEAQ. V was cut by 5 bases and J by 5 bases, with 21 bases left in between. CDR3 loop: CASSPLVLGAGETQYF. The CDR3 DNA sequence: TGTGCCAGCAGCCCCCTTGTTCTGGGGGCGGGGGAGACCCAGTACTTC.

This clonotype has only a few counts. The gene calls are TRBV7-2 and TRBJ2-1; 9 bases fit TRBD2. CDR1 SGHTA and CDR2 FQGNSA come from the germline V gene. V shed 8 bases and J 9 bases; nucleotides not matched to a gene: 11. The CDR3 runs 14 residues. The CDR3 spells CASRDPSGTSEQFF. CDR3 nucleotide sequence: TGTGCCAGCCGAGACCCTAGCGGGACTAGTGAGCAGTTCTTC. Complete variable domain (other parts from reference TRBV7-2 and TRBJ2-1): GAGVSQSPSNKVTEKGKDVELRCDPISGHTALYWYRQSLGQGLEFLIYFQGNSAPDKSGLPSDRFSAERTGGSVSTLTIQRTQQEDSAVYLCASRDPSGTSEQFFGPGTRLTVL.

A few counts support this clonotype. The J gene is TRBJ1-2, the V gene TRBV10-3; D perhaps matches TRBD1 (6 bases). The V end lost 11 bases, the J end lost 4 bases, and 14 bases lay between the germline ends. This CDR3 has 12 residues. Germline loops: CDR1 ENHRY, CDR2 SYGVKD. CDR3 nucleotide sequence: TGTGCCGCCTCGTCGGGGGCCTATGGCTACACCTTC. Its translation is CAASSGAYGYTF.

The chain couples TRBV7-9 to TRBJ1-4, with 7 positions matching TRBD1. Germline CDR1 is SEHNR and CDR2 is FQNEAQ (reference sequence). The trim removed 2 bases at V and 5 bases at J, leaving 2 bases unmatched. The CDR3 covers 14 residues. This chain's CDR3 is CASSLSRGNEKLFF. CDR3 coding DNA: TGTGCCAGCAGCTTAAGCAGGGGGAATGAAAAACTGTTTTTT.

The chain recombines TRBV18 with TRBJ2-2; TRBD1 matches at 9 bases. V dropped 3 bases and J dropped 5; count of bases not matched to a gene: 7. The V gene's germline CDR1 is KGHSH and CDR2 LQKENI. The CDR3 loop spans 16 amino acids. The CDR3, as DNA: TGTGCCAGCTCACCGCCCGGACAGGGGAGGACCGGGGAGCTGTTTTTT. This sequence encodes CASSPPGQGRTGELFF.